The sequence of this T cell receptor (beta chain) was determined in a study of cytomegalovirus exposure and HLA in healthy donors. Study-wide results and caveats: The authors listed 150 to 200 TCR beta chains as cytomegalovirus-associated.

This CDR3 has 15 amino acids. V was clipped by 4 bases and J by 5 bases; unmatched bases: 11. Germline CDR1 is SGHKS and CDR2 is YYEKEE (reference sequence). With regard to this clone: No antigen is known for it.

It was with 60 Vbeta and 13 Jbeta primers that the PCR ran. Sequencing was performed with immunoSEQ multiplex PCR; in TCRdb, only in-frame clones are kept and a portion is missing. This sample has around 100,000 clones; more than 70% occur once, and the top ten carry around 19%. Source material: PBMCs. The rearrangement joins TRBV5-5 to TRBJ2-7, with TRBD2 identical over 8 bases. This receptor was identified in a woman aged 55-70 years in good health and CMV-seropositive. CDR3 DNA: TGTGCCAGCAGCCGGGGGGGGGCCACGGGCGACGAGCAGTACTTC. As protein: CASSRGGATGDEQYF.